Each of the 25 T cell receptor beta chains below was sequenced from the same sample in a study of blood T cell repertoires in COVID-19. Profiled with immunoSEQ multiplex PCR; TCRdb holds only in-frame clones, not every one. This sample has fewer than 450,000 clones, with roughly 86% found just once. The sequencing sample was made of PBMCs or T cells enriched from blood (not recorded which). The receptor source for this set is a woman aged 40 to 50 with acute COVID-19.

The CDR3 is CASRSTGTPYNEQFF. The DNA of the CDR3 is TGCGCCAGCAGGTCGACCGGGACACCATACAATGAGCAGTTCTTC. J is TRBJ2-1 and V is TRBV5-1; D possibly corresponds to TRBD1 (6 bases). The V end lost 5 bases, the J end lost 4 bases, and 16 bases lay between the germline ends. The CDR3 is made up of 15 amino acids. CDR1 is SGHRS, CDR2 YFSETQ, per germline.

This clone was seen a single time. The CDR3 nucleotides read TGTGCCAGCTCAGCGAGCTCTGGGGCCAACGTCCTGACTTTC. This codes for CASSASSGANVLTF. The J gene is TRBJ2-6, the V gene TRBV18; the D is unclear. Germline V CDR1 and CDR2: KGHSH, LQKENI. CDR3 size: 14 residues. V lost 5 bases, J lost 0 bases, and 5 bases lay in between.

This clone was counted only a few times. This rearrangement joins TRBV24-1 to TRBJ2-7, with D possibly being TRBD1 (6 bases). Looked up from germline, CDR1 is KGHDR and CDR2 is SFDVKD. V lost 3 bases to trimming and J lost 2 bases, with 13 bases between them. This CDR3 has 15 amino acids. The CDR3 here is CATSDPDKGAYEQYF. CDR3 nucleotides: TGTGCCACCAGTGATCCGGACAAGGGGGCCTACGAGCAGTACTTC.

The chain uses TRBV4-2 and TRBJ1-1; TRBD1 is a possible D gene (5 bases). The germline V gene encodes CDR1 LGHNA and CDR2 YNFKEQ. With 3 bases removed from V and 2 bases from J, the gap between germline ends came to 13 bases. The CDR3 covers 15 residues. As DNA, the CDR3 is TGTGCCAGCAGCCAGCCTCAACAGGTAAACACTGAAGCTTTCTTT. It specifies CASSQPQQVNTEAFF.

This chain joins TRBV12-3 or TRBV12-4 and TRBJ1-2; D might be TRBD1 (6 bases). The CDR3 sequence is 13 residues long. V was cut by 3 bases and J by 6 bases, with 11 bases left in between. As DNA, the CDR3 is TGTGCCAGCAGTTTTGCAGGGGTGCATGGCTACACCTTC. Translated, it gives CASSFAGVHGYTF.

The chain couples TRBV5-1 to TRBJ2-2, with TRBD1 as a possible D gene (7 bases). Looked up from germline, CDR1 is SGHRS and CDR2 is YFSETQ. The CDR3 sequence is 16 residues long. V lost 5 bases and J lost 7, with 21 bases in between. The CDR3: CASRLAGQSFGGELFF. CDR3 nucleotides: TGCGCCAGCAGACTCGCGGGACAGTCCTTTGGCGGGGAGCTGTTTTTT.

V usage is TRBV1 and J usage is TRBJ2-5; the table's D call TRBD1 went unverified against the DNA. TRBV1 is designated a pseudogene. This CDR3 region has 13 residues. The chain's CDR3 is CTNPDRVQETQYF. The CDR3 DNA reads TGCACCAATCCGGACAGGGTCCAAGAGACCCAGTACTTC.

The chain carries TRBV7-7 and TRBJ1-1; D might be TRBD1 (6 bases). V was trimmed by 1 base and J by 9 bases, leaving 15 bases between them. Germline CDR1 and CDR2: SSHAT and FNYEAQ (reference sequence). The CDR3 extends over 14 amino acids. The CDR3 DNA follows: TGTGCCAGCAGCTTAGAGGGACATCAGGTGAAAGCTTTCTTT. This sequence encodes CASSLEGHQVKAFF. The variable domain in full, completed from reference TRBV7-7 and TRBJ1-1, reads GAGVSQSPRYKVTKRGQDVTLRCDPISSHATLYWYQQALGQGPEFLTYFNYEAQPDKSGLPSDRFSAERPEGSISTLTIQRTEQRDSAMYRCASSLEGHQVKAFFGQGTRLTVV.

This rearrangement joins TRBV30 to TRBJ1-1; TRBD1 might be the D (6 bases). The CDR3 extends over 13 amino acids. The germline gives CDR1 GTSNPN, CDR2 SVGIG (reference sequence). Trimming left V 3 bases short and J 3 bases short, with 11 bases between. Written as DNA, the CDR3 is TGTGCCTGGAGAGCAGGGGCGTACACTGAAGCTTTCTTT. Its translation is CAWRAGAYTEAFF.

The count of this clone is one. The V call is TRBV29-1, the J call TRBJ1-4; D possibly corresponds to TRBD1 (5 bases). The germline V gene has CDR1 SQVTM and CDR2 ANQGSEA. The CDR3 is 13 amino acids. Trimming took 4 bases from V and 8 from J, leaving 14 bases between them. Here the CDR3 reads CSVATGGEEKLFF. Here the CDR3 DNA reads TGCAGCGTTGCCACAGGTGGCGAGGAAAAACTGTTTTTT.

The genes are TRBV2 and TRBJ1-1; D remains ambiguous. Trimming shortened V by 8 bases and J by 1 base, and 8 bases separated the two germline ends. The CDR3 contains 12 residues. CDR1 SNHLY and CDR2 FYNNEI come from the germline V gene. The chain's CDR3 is CASGSGNTEAFF. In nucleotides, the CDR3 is TGTGCCAGCGGTTCGGGGAACACTGAAGCTTTCTTT.

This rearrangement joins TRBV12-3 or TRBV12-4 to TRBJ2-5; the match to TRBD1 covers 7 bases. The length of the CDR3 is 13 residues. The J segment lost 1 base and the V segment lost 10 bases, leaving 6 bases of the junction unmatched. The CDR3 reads CATGQALQETQYF. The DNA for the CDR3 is TGTGCCACCGGACAGGCCCTCCAAGAGACCCAGTACTTC.

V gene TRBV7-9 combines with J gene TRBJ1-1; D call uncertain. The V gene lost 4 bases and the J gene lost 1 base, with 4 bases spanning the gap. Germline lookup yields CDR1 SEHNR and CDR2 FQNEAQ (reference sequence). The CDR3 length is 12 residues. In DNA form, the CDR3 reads TGTGCCAGCAGCTCACAGAACACTGAAGCTTTCTTT. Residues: CASSSQNTEAFF.

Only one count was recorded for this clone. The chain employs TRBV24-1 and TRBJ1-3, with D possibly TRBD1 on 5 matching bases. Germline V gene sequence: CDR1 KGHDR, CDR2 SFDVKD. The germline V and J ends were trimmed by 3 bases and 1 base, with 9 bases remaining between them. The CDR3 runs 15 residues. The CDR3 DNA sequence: TGTGCCACCAGTGATCCAAGGGGTTCTGGAAACACCATATATTTT. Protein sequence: CATSDPRGSGNTIYF.

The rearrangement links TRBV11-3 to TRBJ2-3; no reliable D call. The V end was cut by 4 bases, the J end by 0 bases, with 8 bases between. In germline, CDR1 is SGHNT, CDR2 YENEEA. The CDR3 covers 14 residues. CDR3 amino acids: CASSSGKSTDTQYF. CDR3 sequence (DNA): TGTGCCAGCAGCTCCGGTAAAAGCACAGATACGCAGTATTTT.

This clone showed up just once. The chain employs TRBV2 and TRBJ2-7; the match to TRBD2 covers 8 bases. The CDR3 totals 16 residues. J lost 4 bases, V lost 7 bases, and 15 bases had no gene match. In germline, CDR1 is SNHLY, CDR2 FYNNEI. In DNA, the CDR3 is TGTGCCAGCAATCCAACCGGGACTAGTCTCCCATACGAGCAGTACTTC. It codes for CASNPTGTSLPYEQYF.

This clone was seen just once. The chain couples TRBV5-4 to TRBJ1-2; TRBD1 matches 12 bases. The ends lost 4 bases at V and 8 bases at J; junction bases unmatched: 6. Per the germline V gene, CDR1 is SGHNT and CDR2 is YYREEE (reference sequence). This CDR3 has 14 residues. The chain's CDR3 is CASSKGQGARGYTF. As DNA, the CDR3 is TGTGCCAGCAGCAAGGGACAGGGGGCGAGAGGCTACACCTTC. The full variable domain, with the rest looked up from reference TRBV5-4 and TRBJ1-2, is ETGVTQSPTHLIKTRGQQVTLRCSSQSGHNTVSWYQQALGQGPQFIFQYYREEENGRGNFPPRFSGLQFPNYSSELNVNALELDDSALYLCASSKGQGARGYTFGSGTRLTVV.

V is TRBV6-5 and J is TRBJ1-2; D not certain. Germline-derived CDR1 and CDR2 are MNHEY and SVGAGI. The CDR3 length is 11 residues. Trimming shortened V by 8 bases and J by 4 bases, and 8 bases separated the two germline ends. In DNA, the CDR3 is TGTGCCAGCGGCGGAGCCTATGGCTACACCTTC. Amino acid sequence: CASGGAYGYTF.

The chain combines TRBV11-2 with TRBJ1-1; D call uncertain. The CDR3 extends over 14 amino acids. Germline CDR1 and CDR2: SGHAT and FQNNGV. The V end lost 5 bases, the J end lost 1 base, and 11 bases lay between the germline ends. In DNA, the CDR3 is TGTGCCAGCAGCCTTTCAGGAGGGAACACTGAAGCTTTCTTT. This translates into CASSLSGGNTEAFF.

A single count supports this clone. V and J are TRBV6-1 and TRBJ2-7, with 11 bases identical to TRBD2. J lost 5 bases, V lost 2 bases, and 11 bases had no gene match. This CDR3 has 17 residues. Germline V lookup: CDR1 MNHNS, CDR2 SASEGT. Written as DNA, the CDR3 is TGTGCCAGCAGTGAATTACTAGCGGGGGCCCGAGCGGACGAGCAGTACTTC. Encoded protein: CASSELLAGARADEQYF.

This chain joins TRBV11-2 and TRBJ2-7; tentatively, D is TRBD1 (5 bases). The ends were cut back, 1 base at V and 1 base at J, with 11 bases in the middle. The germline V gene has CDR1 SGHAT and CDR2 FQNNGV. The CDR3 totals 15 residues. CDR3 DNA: TGTGCCAGCAGCTTAGTACGACAGAAATCCTACGAGCAGTACTTC. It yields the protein CASSLVRQKSYEQYF.

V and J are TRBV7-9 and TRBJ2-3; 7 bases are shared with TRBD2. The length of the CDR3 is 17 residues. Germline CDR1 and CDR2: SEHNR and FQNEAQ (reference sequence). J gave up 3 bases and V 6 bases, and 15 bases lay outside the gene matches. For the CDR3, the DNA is TGTGCCAGCAGACCCCAGCGGGGCCCCGAGGGAACAGATACGCAGTATTTT. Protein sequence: CASRPQRGPEGTDTQYF.

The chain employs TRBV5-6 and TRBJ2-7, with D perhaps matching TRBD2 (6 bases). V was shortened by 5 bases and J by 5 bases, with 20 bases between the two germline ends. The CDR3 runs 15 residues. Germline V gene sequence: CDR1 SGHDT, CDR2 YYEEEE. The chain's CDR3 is CASSTAGGGANEQYF. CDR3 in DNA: TGTGCCAGCAGTACCGCCGGCGGCGGGGCCAACGAGCAGTACTTC.

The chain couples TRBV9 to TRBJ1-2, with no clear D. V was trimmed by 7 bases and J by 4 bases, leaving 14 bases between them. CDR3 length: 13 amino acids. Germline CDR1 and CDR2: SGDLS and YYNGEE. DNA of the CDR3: TGTGCCAGCGCAAAAAACCAGGCCTATGGCTACACCTTC. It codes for CASAKNQAYGYTF.

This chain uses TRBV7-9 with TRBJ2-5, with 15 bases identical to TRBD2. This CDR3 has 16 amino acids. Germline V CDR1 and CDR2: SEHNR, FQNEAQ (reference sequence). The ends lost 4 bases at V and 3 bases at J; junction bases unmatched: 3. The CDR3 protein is CASSSGTSGGKETQYF. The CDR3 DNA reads TGTGCCAGCAGCTCCGGGACTAGCGGGGGGAAAGAGACCCAGTACTTC.